A selection of T cell receptor beta chains follows, all from one sample in a study of T cells in Graves' hyperthyroidism and ophthalmopathy. From the multiplex PCR reads, TCRdb called clonotypes with MiXCR, one entry per CDR3 protein. Of 300,000 to 400,000 distinct CDR3 sequences in the sample, more than 11% were seen once. The sequenced sample was blood. The receptors here all came from a woman aged 60-70 years with Graves' hyperthyroidism. The CDR3 runs from the conserved cysteine through the conserved F or W. The D gene is left open where the match is weak. Clone sizes are given selectively: once, few, many, or a class where the clone is expanded.

D	size	J	V	DNA	CDR3
-	many	TRBJ1-1	TRBV27	TGTGCCAGCAGTGAGGGGATAGAGGGGTCCGCTGAAGCTTTCTTT	CASSEGIEGSAEAFF
TRBD2	many	TRBJ2-1	TRBV11-3	TGTGCCAGCACCTTGGGGCTAGCGGTCTCCTACAATGAGCAGTTCTTC	CASTLGLAVSYNEQFF
-	many	TRBJ1-5	TRBV7-2	TGTGCCAGCAGGATCGGGGGGGGAAATCAGCCCCAGCATTTT	CASRIGGGNQPQHF
-	-	TRBJ1-3	TRBV6-5	TGTGCCAGCAGTTACTCGAGGGCCGGGGCCGGAAACACCATATATTTT	CASSYSRAGAGNTIYF
TRBD1	-	TRBJ1-2	TRBV5-4	TGTGCCAGCAGCTGGGACAGGGACCATGGCTACACCTTC	CASSWDRDHGYTF
TRBD2	many	TRBJ2-7	TRBV9	TGTGCCAGCAGCACCACGGCAGGACTAGCGGGAGGCGAGCAGTACTTC	CASSTTAGLAGGEQYF
TRBD1	-	TRBJ1-2	TRBV2	TGTGCCAGCAGCTACGGAATCACAGGGGGCACCTATGGCTACACCTTC	CASSYGITGGTYGYTF
-	-	TRBJ1-2	TRBV3-1	TGTGCCAGCAGCCAAGGGTGGGAACGTGGCTACACCTTC	CASSQGWERGYTF
-	-	TRBJ2-2	TRBV6-2/TRBV6-3	TGTGTCACCCAGGGTCGGACGAACACCGGGGAGCTGTTTTTT	CVTQGRTNTGELFF
-	few	TRBJ2-7	TRBV7-9	TGTGCCAGCAGCTTAGGTGACTACTACGAGCAGTACTTC	CASSLGDYYEQYF
-	-	TRBJ2-7	TRBV28	TGTGCCAGCAGGCCGTTGAGGGAATCGGTCTACGAGCAGTACTTC	CASRPLRESVYEQYF
-	many	TRBJ1-1	TRBV9	TGTGCCAGCAGCCCCGCACACACTGAAGCTTTCTTT	CASSPAHTEAFF
TRBD1	many	TRBJ2-7	TRBV2	TGTGCCAGCAGTGAGAGGGACAGGGGGTCCTACGAGCAGTACTTC	CASSERDRGSYEQYF
TRBD2	many	TRBJ2-1	TRBV28	TGTGCCAGCAGCGGGACTAGCGGGACTTATGAGCAGTTCTTC	CASSGTSGTYEQFF
TRBD1	many	TRBJ2-7	TRBV18	TGTGCCAGCTCGCCTGACAGGGGCGAGCAGTACTTC	CASSPDRGEQYF
TRBD1	many	TRBJ2-7	TRBV20-1	TGCAGTGCTAGGGGGGGGGCGGACAGGGGTAACGAGCAGTACTTC	CSARGGADRGNEQYF
-	-	TRBJ2-2	TRBV12-3/TRBV12-4	TGTGCCAGCAGCCCTAACGTGGGGGCAGGGCCAAATGCCGGGGAGCTGTTTTTT	CASSPNVGAGPNAGELFF
-	many	TRBJ1-5	TRBV20-1	TGCAGTGCTAGGGTGGGAGATCAGCCCCAGCATTTT	CSARVGDQPQHF
-	many	TRBJ2-5	TRBV30	TGTGCCTGGGGGGCGAGATGGGAGACCCAGTACTTC	CAWGARWETQYF
-	-	TRBJ2-3	TRBV24-1	TGTGCCACCAGTGGCGTCGGAGGAGGCGGCACAGATACGCAGTATTTT	CATSGVGGGGTDTQYF
-	many	TRBJ1-2	TRBV6-2/TRBV6-3	TGTGCCAGCAGTTACCGTGCGGGGTGGAACTATGGCTACACCTTC	CASSYRAGWNYGYTF
TRBD2	many	TRBJ2-5	TRBV11-3	TGTGCCAGCAGCCCGGGACTAGCGGCCCAGTACCAAGAGACCCAGTACTTC	CASSPGLAAQYQETQYF
-	-	TRBJ1-2	TRBV2	TGTGCCAGCAATGAAGCGCAGGCCTACTATGGCTACACCTTC	CASNEAQAYYGYTF
-	few	TRBJ2-7	TRBV20-1	TGCAGTGCGGCCGGGGCGGGAAGAGAGCAGTACTTC	CSAAGAGREQYF
TRBD1	many	TRBJ1-2	TRBV6-1	TGTGCCAGCAGTCCTCCGGGACAGCCTATTTGGCATGGCTACACCTTC	CASSPPGQPIWHGYTF
-	few	TRBJ1-5	TRBV14	TGTGCCAGCAGCCCTGCCAGGGGTACGGTCAGCAATCAGCCCCAGCATTTT	CASSPARGTVSNQPQHF
-	many	TRBJ2-3	TRBV11-2	TGTGCCAGCAGCTGGGGCCCAGATACGCAGTATTTT	CASSWGPDTQYF
-	few	TRBJ1-5	TRBV9	TGTGCCAGCAGCAACTCCACAGGGATGAGACAGCCCCAGCATTTT	CASSNSTGMRQPQHF
-	-	TRBJ2-2	TRBV5-1	TGCGCCAGCAGCTTGGGACAGGCCCACACCGGGGAGCTGTTTTTT	CASSLGQAHTGELFF
-	many	TRBJ2-1	TRBV3-1	TGTGCCAGCAGCCAAGATCCGAGCGGCAATGAGCAGTTCTTC	CASSQDPSGNEQFF
-	-	TRBJ1-2	TRBV5-4	TGTGCCAGCAGACAACAGGGTAACTATGGCTACACCTTC	CASRQQGNYGYTF
-	many	TRBJ1-1	TRBV5-1	TGCGCCAGCAGCTTGGCTGGACGGGCCACTGAAGCTTTCTTT	CASSLAGRATEAFF
TRBD2	-	TRBJ2-1	TRBV24-1	TGTGCCACCAGTGATCCCGGACTATCGGGAGGGCGCTCCTACAATGAGCAGTTCTTC	CATSDPGLSGGRSYNEQFF
-	many	TRBJ1-1	TRBV20-1	TGCAGTGCTAGAGAGGGAAGTCGATTGGCAGCTTTCTTT	CSAREGSRLAAFF
TRBD2	many	TRBJ2-2	TRBV2	TGTGCCAGCAACGGACTAGCCTTGACCGGGGAGCTGTTTTTT	CASNGLALTGELFF
TRBD1	-	TRBJ2-5	TRBV28	TGTGCCAGCCGTAGGGAGACAGGGGATGATGAGACCCAGTACTTC	CASRRETGDDETQYF
TRBD2	-	TRBJ2-3	TRBV6-1	TGTGCCAGCAGCACCATGGGGGGAGGACTAGCGGGAGCCAGGGATACGCAGTATTTT	CASSTMGGGLAGARDTQYF
TRBD2	many	TRBJ2-7	TRBV5-5	TGTGCCAGCAGCCACTGGAGGACTAGCGGGACCTACGAGCAGTACTTC	CASSHWRTSGTYEQYF
-	many	TRBJ1-1	TRBV3-1	TGTGCCAGCAGCTTATCAGATTCGAACACTGAAGCTTTCTTT	CASSLSDSNTEAFF
TRBD1	-	TRBJ2-3	TRBV29-1	TGCAGCCCGAAAAGGGACAGGGCGGATACGCAGTATTTT	CSPKRDRADTQYF